The 25 T cell receptor beta chains presented below share a single source sample, sequenced in a study of T cell repertoires in cytomegalovirus infection. Their cognate antigens are unknown. TCRdb reanalysed the reads using MiXCR and keeps one entry per CDR3 protein. The sample yields roughly 54,000 distinct CDR3 sequences, around 30% seen once. Sequences were obtained from PBMCs, sequenced either directly or after in vitro stimulation (not recorded which). The receptor source for this set is a human donor in good health (CMV status not recorded). Some clones in this sample may be carry-over from other donors' samples.

This clonotype appeared many times. V usage is TRBV7-2 and J usage is TRBJ2-1, with 9 positions matching TRBD2. The CDR3 loop spans 15 amino acids. Germline V gives CDR1 SGHTA, CDR2 FQGNSA. The junction had 2 bases not matched to a gene; V was cut back by 0 bases and J by 5 bases. CDR3 nucleotides: TGTGCCAGCAGCTTAGCGGCTAGCGGGAACAATGAGCAGTTCTTC. Encoded protein: CASSLAASGNNEQFF.

The gene calls are TRBV10-3 and TRBJ2-7, with TRBD2 identical over 7 bases. This CDR3 has 13 amino acids. Losses at the gene ends were 10 bases for V and 1 base for J; bases not matched to a gene: 7. Germline lookup yields CDR1 ENHRY and CDR2 SYGVKD. The CDR3 loop is CATRLASSYEQYF. Here the CDR3 DNA reads TGTGCCACCCGACTAGCCTCGTCCTACGAGCAGTACTTC.

There are many counts of this clonotype. V is TRBV27 and J is TRBJ2-1; 12 bases match TRBD2. There are 16 residues in the CDR3. The ends lost 4 bases at V and 6 bases at J; junction bases unmatched: 7. The V gene's germline CDR1 is MNHEY and CDR2 SMNVEV (reference sequence). DNA for the CDR3: TGTGCCAGCAGTTCAGGAAGACTAGCGGGAGTCAATGAGCAGTTCTTC. It is translated as CASSSGRLAGVNEQFF.

The chain couples TRBV7-9 to TRBJ1-6, with a possible D match to TRBD1 (6 bases). CDR1 and CDR2 from the germline V gene are SEHNR and FQNEAQ (reference sequence). V was pared by 4 bases and J by 3 bases, with 7 bases between. This CDR3 spans 14 amino acids. The CDR3 sequence: CASSWDNYNSPLHF. The CDR3 DNA is TGTGCCAGCAGCTGGGACAACTATAATTCACCCCTCCACTTT.

This clonotype was picked up a small number of times. The chain combines TRBV7-6 with TRBJ2-7; no definite D call. Trimming took off 4 bases at V and 12 bases at J, with 19 bases between the two ends. Germline V CDR1 and CDR2: SGHVS, FNYEAQ. This CDR3 spans 13 amino acids. The CDR3 nucleotides read TGTGCCAGCAGCTCGGACGTGGGCTTACCCCCGTACTTC. Protein sequence: CASSSDVGLPPYF.

The genes are TRBV20-1 and TRBJ1-5; TRBD1 matches at 10 bases. This CDR3 contains 16 residues. Looked up from germline, CDR1 is DFQATT and CDR2 is SNEGSKA (reference sequence). V was clipped by 5 bases and J by 0 bases; unmatched bases: 7. The CDR3 loop reads CSAGTGVVLSNQPQHF. The CDR3 DNA reads TGCAGTGCTGGGACAGGGGTTGTTCTTAGCAATCAGCCCCAGCATTTT.

The chain carries TRBV7-9 and TRBJ2-7; 11 nucleotides agree with TRBD1. Trimming removed 0 bases from V and 2 bases from J; junction bases left unmatched: 3. The germline V gene encodes CDR1 SEHNR and CDR2 FQNEAQ (reference sequence). The length of the CDR3 is 16 residues. CDR3 region: CASSLAGTGGPYEQYF. CDR3 bases: TGTGCCAGCAGCTTAGCGGGGACAGGGGGACCCTACGAGCAGTACTTC.

V and J are TRBV10-3 and TRBJ1-2; D unresolved. V lost 6 bases to trimming and J lost 8 bases, with 16 bases between them. This CDR3 region has 13 residues. The V gene's germline CDR1 is ENHRY and CDR2 SYGVKD. The CDR3 sequence: CAIRLESGTGYTF. The CDR3 DNA is TGTGCCATCAGACTCGAGAGTGGAACCGGCTACACCTTC.

This clonotype was counted a few times. CDR3 residues: CASSTGDSANTGELFF. Written as DNA, the CDR3 is TGTGCCAGTAGTACCGGGGACAGCGCGAACACCGGGGAGCTGTTTTTT. The gene calls are TRBV19 and TRBJ2-2; 7 positions agree with TRBD1. Germline V gene data show CDR1 as LNHDA and CDR2 as SQIVND (reference sequence). There are 16 residues in the CDR3. The V gene end was trimmed by 4 bases and the J gene end by 0 bases; junction bases not matched to a gene: 5.

The J gene is TRBJ1-1, the V gene TRBV4-1; maybe TRBD1 (5 bases). The ends were cut back, 0 bases at V and 11 bases at J, with 16 bases in the middle. The length of the CDR3 is 14 residues. The germline CDR1 and CDR2 sequences are MGHRA and YSYEKL. CDR3: CASSQDAINRGAFF. In DNA form, the CDR3 reads TGCGCCAGCAGCCAAGATGCGATCAACCGGGGGGCTTTCTTT.

This clonotype was found a few times. The chain recombines TRBV12-3 or TRBV12-4 with TRBJ1-1, with D perhaps TRBD1 (5 bases). The CDR3 is made up of 13 amino acids. V was pared by 6 bases and J by 0 bases, with 8 bases between. CDR3 region: CASRRQLNTEAFF. The DNA of the CDR3 is TGTGCCAGCAGAAGACAGCTGAACACTGAAGCTTTCTTT.

The V and J genes are TRBV2 and TRBJ1-1; D gene unclear. Trimming removed 4 bases at V and 5 bases at J, with 11 bases between. The CDR3 covers 13 residues. Germline CDR1 SNHLY, CDR2 FYNNEI. CDR3 nucleotide sequence: TGTGCCAGCAGTGTGAGGTACGGTACTGAAGCTTTCTTT. It yields the protein CASSVRYGTEAFF. Variable domain in full (rest from reference TRBV2 and TRBJ1-1): EPEVTQTPSHQVTQMGQEVILRCVPISNHLYFYWYRQILGQKVEFLVSFYNNEISEKSEIFDDQFSVERPDGSNFTLKIRSTKLEDSAMYFCASSVRYGTEAFFGQGTRLTVV.

This clonotype was recorded a few times. The chain has TRBV28 and TRBJ1-2; no definite D call. The ends were cut back, 5 bases at V and 4 bases at J, with 11 bases in the middle. The CDR3 runs 13 residues. Germline loops: CDR1 MDHEN, CDR2 SYDVKM. CDR3 residues: CASSPSVRYGYTF. DNA of the CDR3: TGTGCCAGCAGTCCTAGCGTGCGCTATGGCTACACCTTC.

The table lists this clonotype with a count of one. V gene TRBV6-2 or TRBV6-3 combines with J gene TRBJ2-2, with D possibly being TRBD2 (6 bases). V was clipped by 4 bases and J by 8 bases, with 17 bases between them. CDR3 size: 15 residues. Germline V gene sequence: CDR1 MNHEY, CDR2 SVGEGT. The CDR3 nucleotides read TGTGCCAGCAGTTTCCGACTAGGGCCCGCTGGGGAGCTGTTTTTT. Amino acids: CASSFRLGPAGELFF.

The chain employs TRBV27 and TRBJ2-5; the D gene could be TRBD1 or TRBD2 (6 bases each). CDR1 MNHEY and CDR2 SMNVEV come from the germline V gene (reference sequence). Trimming left V 2 bases short and J 5 bases short, with 18 bases between. The CDR3 runs to 16 residues. CDR3 DNA: TGTGCCAGCAGTTTAAGGTGGCGGCAGGGGAGGGAGACCCAGTACTTC. Protein product: CASSLRWRQGRETQYF.

In its sample, this clonotype was seen a few times. This sequence joins TRBV7-2 and TRBJ2-1, with 9 positions matching TRBD2. The V and J ends lost 1 base and 3 bases, in that order; junction bases with no gene match: 4. The CDR3 runs 16 residues. In germline, CDR1 is SGHTA, CDR2 FQGNSA. In nucleotides, the CDR3 is TGTGCCAGCAGCTTAGTTGGGCGGGGGGGCTACAATGAGCAGTTCTTC. This codes for CASSLVGRGGYNEQFF.

Details on this clonotype: Because the CDR3 is missing its conserved closing phenylalanine or tryptophan, this is likely a read error. The chain is built from TRBV30 and TRBJ1-1; D unresolved. The germline gives CDR1 GTSNPN, CDR2 SVGIG (reference sequence). Trimming removed 4 bases at V and 3 bases at J, with 12 bases between. The CDR3 has 13 amino acids. In nucleotides, the CDR3 is TGTGCCTGGACTAGGGAGGCGGACACTGAAGCTTTCTCT. Amino acids: CAWTREADTEAFS.

This clonotype was seen repeatedly, ten times or more. This chain joins TRBV12-3 or TRBV12-4 and TRBJ1-1; D unresolved. Deletions cut 6 bases from V and 8 bases from J, with 10 bases between. This CDR3 has 11 amino acids. The CDR3 nucleotides read TGTGCCAGCAGCCTTGAAGAGGAAGCTTTCTTT. It specifies CASSLEEEAFF.

V usage is TRBV25-1 and J usage is TRBJ2-1, with 8 bases lining up with TRBD2. The CDR3 consists of 15 residues. Germline V gene data show CDR1 as MGHDK and CDR2 as SYGVNS. Germline trimming cut 0 bases from V and 4 bases from J; bases unmatched to any gene: 2. The CDR3 region has the DNA TGTGCCAGCAGTGAATACGGGGGGGCGTACAATGAGCAGTTCTTC. Translated: CASSEYGGAYNEQFF.

At least ten counts were recorded for this clonotype. The V and J genes are TRBV12-3 or TRBV12-4 and TRBJ2-7, with 14 bases that match TRBD2. CDR3 length equals 15 residues. J gave up 6 bases and V 3 bases, and 4 bases lay outside the gene matches. The CDR3 DNA sequence: TGTGCCAGCAGTTTGGGACTAGCGGGAGTACGCGAGCAGTACTTC. Translation gives CASSLGLAGVREQYF.

In this sample, this clonotype turned up many times. This chain links TRBV7-2 with TRBJ2-3; 12 nucleotides align to TRBD2. Germline values: CDR1 SGHTA, CDR2 FQGNSA. The CDR3 covers 15 residues. Trimming cost V 6 bases and J 5 bases; bases outside gene matches: 6. The CDR3 sequence is CASSLAGGPGDTQYF. The CDR3, as DNA: TGTGCCAGCAGTCTAGCGGGAGGGCCGGGAGATACGCAGTATTTT.

A single count supports this clonotype. The rearrangement uses TRBV11-1 and TRBJ2-5, with TRBD1 identical over 11 bases. The germline V gene has CDR1 SGHAT and CDR2 FQDESV (reference sequence). The CDR3 is 16 amino acids. V gave up 1 base and J gave up 5 bases; unmatched junction bases: 6. CDR3 protein: CASSLGTGGMLETQYF. The DNA for the CDR3 is TGTGCCAGCAGCTTAGGGACAGGGGGCATGTTGGAGACCCAGTACTTC.

In this sample, this clonotype turned up many times. The V gene is TRBV7-6, the J gene TRBJ1-4, with a weak D call TRBD1 (6 bases). Trimming took 0 bases from V and 3 from J, leaving 14 bases between them. Germline-derived CDR1 and CDR2 are SGHVS and FNYEAQ. CDR3 length: 17 amino acids. Here the CDR3 DNA reads TGTGCCAGCAGCTTAGCGTACCGAGGGGGTTCTAATGAAAAACTGTTTTTT. Residues: CASSLAYRGGSNEKLFF.

The chain uses TRBV6-6 and TRBJ1-6; 10 bases map to TRBD1. Germline values: CDR1 MNHNY, CDR2 SVGAGI (reference sequence). This CDR3 has 16 amino acids. J gave up 10 bases and V 6 bases, and 12 bases lay outside the gene matches. CDR3: CASSLNRDRGKSPLHF. DNA of the CDR3: TGTGCCAGCAGCCTAAACCGGGACAGGGGAAAATCACCCCTCCACTTT.

This clonotype has only a few counts. The rearrangement joins TRBV7-2 to TRBJ2-1; D ambiguous. Trimming took 6 bases from V and 6 from J, leaving 9 bases between them. Per germline, CDR1 SGHTA and CDR2 FQGNSA. There are 12 residues in the CDR3. This chain's CDR3 is CASSHRTNEQFF. The CDR3 DNA reads TGTGCCAGCAGTCATCGGACCAATGAGCAGTTCTTC.